This TCR beta chain was identified during a study of T-cell memory formation after mild COVID-19 (dated by TCRdb to the early 2020s). Regarding the complete study: Most TCR sequence clusters were specific to one of the two donors. In a couple of donors, T-cell clones that expanded and contracted after mild COVID-19 were tracked by sequencing TCRalpha and TCRbeta repertoires over time. Two young, previously healthy adult volunteers, one female and one male, were included in the cohort. The investigation overall reported the following: Some responding clones were found in pre-infection memory, which suggests that pre-existing cross-reactive memory T cells took part in the SARS-CoV-2 response. Contracting CD4+ clones were found mainly in CM and EM memory subsets, while CD8+ clones were enriched in EMRA. Only two mild cases were covered in the study, and larger cohorts including severe cases with pre-infection samples were considered necessary. Clones that contracted from day 15 to 85 showed balanced CD4/CD8 phenotypes, whereas a second wave of clones that expanded from day 15 to 37 leaned towards CD4+. SARS-CoV-2 specificity was not confirmed for the second-wave clones peaking on day 37.

This clonotype was observed a few times. Its antigen is not yet known. It has no much larger one-base neighbor in the sample; base qualities were not kept. There are 16 amino acids in the CDR3, from cysteine to phenylalanine inclusive. Kept here is only the CDR3 DNA, which spans 48 bases and is read in frame from base 1. Trimmed from V: 4 bases; trimmed from J: 0 bases; junction bases lacking a gene match: 8. CDR1 is given as SQVTM and CDR2 as ANQGSEA, both from the germline V gene. Sequencer: Illumina NovaSeq 6000. Using 5'RACE with constant-segment primers, TCRalpha and TCRbeta cDNA libraries were constructed, with sample barcodes and unique molecular identifiers added in the process. Trizol reagent was used to extract RNA from every sample. The libraries were amplified in two PCR steps, and the second step added a second sample barcode and Illumina TruSeq adapters. Sequencing of libraries was performed on an Illumina NovaSeq with 2 x 150 bp paired-end reads. Per the source publication's procedure: Reads were demultiplexed and collapsed into UMI-guided consensus sequences with migec v1.2.7. Using mixcr v2.1.11, UMI consensuses were aligned to TRA and TRB V and J templates and then assembled into clonotypes. A clonotype was counted as expanded or contracted only when both edgeR and NoisET called the clonotype significant, with the noise models trained on biological replicates. edgeR calls used a false discovery rate-adjusted p below 0.01 and a log2 fold-change threshold of 1. As an exploratory analysis of dynamics, PCA with hierarchical clustering was applied to max-normalized trajectories of the 1000 most abundant clonotypes. Each responding clone was given a CD4 or CD8 phenotype based on the CD4+ and CD8+ repertoires, which had been sequenced separately. In-frame beta chains were kept once TCRdb had trimmed the public reads at Q25 with fastp and called clones with MiXCR. Records with the same CDR3 protein are collapsed into one entry carrying the most frequent genes and DNA. TCRdb, rather than the study authors, made the V and J calls. In this sample the table shows 540,000 or so distinct CDR3 sequences, roughly 22% of which occur a single time. Together, the top ten hold approximately 12% of the sample.

Ficoll-Paque density gradient centrifugation was used to isolate PBMCs. The clonotype was recovered from an adult woman who had mild COVID-19 (a few samples of this study predate the infection). The sample titles of this study are shuffled in the database, so cell type and time point are left out; the donor was told from shared clones. Sequenced: PBMCs or a T cell subset sorted from them (not recorded which). The chain employs TRBV29-1 and TRBJ2-7, and TRBD2 matches 11 of the central bases. CDR3 loop: CSVVTTSGTSSYEQYF. The bases read TGCAGCGTTGTGACGACTAGCGGGACGAGCTCCTACGAGCAGTACTTC.